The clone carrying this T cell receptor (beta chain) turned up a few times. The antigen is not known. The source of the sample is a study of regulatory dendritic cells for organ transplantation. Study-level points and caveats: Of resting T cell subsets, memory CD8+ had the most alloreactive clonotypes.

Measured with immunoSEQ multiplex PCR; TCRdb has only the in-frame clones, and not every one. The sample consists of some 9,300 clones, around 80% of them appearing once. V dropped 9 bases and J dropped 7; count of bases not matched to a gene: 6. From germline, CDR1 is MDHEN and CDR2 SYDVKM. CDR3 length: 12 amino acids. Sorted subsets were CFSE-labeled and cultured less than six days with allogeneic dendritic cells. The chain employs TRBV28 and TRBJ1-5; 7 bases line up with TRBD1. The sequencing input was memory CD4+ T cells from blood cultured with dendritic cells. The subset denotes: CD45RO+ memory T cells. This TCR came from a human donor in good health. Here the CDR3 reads CASYDRAQPQHF. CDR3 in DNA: TGTGCCAGTTATGACAGGGCACAGCCCCAGCATTTT.